This TCR beta chain was obtained from a study of shared clonotypes between healthy human individuals (dated by TCRdb to about 2020). Broadly, across the study: A couple of women and a few men aged 18 to 49 years were included in the cohort. For each donor, three plates each were used for CD4 naive and CD4 memory, two plates were used for CD8 naive, and one plate was used for CD8 memory. To estimate repertoire size and how much clonotypes are shared between individuals, the study performed deep sequencing of blood TCR repertoires from five healthy adults. Libraries were prepared and TCR repertoires were sequenced by different laboratories using diverse techniques, in order to increase sequencing depth and limit assay-specific biases. Between about 0.85 and 10 billion PBMCs per donor were obtained by leukapheresis.

Donors were healthy HIV-negative adults with no recently reported acute infections or vaccinations. All donors were Caucasian adults living in Nashville, Tennessee, USA. CD4+ T cells were enriched by magnetic negative selection, after which naive cells were positively selected on CD45RA and the negative fraction was taken as the memory subset. After blood collection by leukapheresis, PBMCs were isolated using Ficoll-Histopaque density gradient centrifugation and then cryopreserved in the vapor phase of liquid nitrogen. Analytical flow cytometry was used to check the purity and quantity of every magnetically sorted T cell population. From each sorted fraction, genomic DNA was isolated and quantified by UV absorbance on a Nanodrop 2000c. As to this clone: Its binding antigen is unknown. There are no base qualities to consult, and no much larger clone falls within one base.

Beyond this particular receptor, the publication reports: Naive subsets generally had larger estimated clonotype richness than memory subsets did. Compared with non-shared clonotypes, the clonotypes found in all four sorted-subset donors had higher generation probabilities. Incomplete sequencing was indicated by rarefaction of sorted-subset datasets, despite the large sequencing depth. The genetic and exposure-history diversity represented was limited by the small number of donors. Sampling was restricted to blood, and TCR repertoires in tissues likely differ from the TCR repertoires found in blood. Sharing across four donors was observed for about 5% of naive CD4, under 4% of naive CD8, around 2.5% of memory CD4, and around 0.4% of memory CD8 clonotypes. Pairwise subsampling indicated that sequencing depth was expected to affect the degree of clonotype sharing among donors.

Spanning cysteine to phenylalanine, the CDR3 consists of 16 amino acids. Only the CDR3 portion is preserved as DNA: 48 bases, with reading frame beginning at the first base. In the germline V gene, CDR1 corresponds to MGHRA and CDR2 to YSYEKL. V is pared back by 1 base and J by 3 bases, with 10 bases lying between the germline termini. Using the deep immunoSEQ assay, multiplex PCR amplified TCR CDR3 regions from genomic DNA. Genomic DNA extracted from each cell subset was distributed evenly over all wells of several immunoSEQ 96-well plates, and each plate served as one replicate. For sorted subsets, about 200 ng genomic DNA, equal to approximately 30,000 T cell genomes, was loaded into each replicate PCR. Purified libraries were measured with a Qubit 3.0 fluorometer, size-checked on a Bioanalyzer 2100, and measured again with the KAPA Library Quantification kit. Every immunoSEQ 96-well plate was sequenced on a separate single-read 150-cycle Illumina NextSeq 550 flow cell. The study's processing was this. The immunoSEQ output contained only junctional sequences without quality scores, so filtering could not match that applied to full-length reads. To assign V/J genes and CDR3, sequences were annotated using PyIR, a Python wrapper for IgBLAST v1.9, with IMGT germline references. Reads with weak V/J assignments (E-value above 1e-6), missing CDR3, stop codons, out-of-frame junctions, or ambiguous translated residues were removed. V3J clonotypes were defined by identical inferred V gene, J gene, and CDR3 amino acid sequence. Percentage overlap between repertoires was calculated by dividing the number of shared unique clonotypes by the size of the smaller repertoire. RTK rarefaction, the Chao1 estimator, and Recon v2.1 estimates of unobserved clonotypes were used to assess repertoire richness. OLGA was used to compute generation probabilities for all TCRbeta clonotypes that the gDNA method yielded from a handful of donors. TCRdb obtained this table from immuneACCESS and retained in-frame rearrangements with V and J assigned. These tables miss some clones; where compared with another copy, unresolved V genes account for less than half of the shortfall, and the remainder is unexplained. V and J calls and clone size are as listed in that table; D and trimming were resolved from the DNA. The sample table lists millions of clones, around 94% of them with a count of one. The biggest ten clones account for about 0.13% of the sample.

Sequenced material: naive CD4+ T cells sorted from blood. The meaning of the sample's cell subset or site label: CD45RA+ positively selected. The rearranged segments are TRBV4-1 and TRBJ1-6, with no D gene named confidently. The receptor comes from a man between 18 and 29 years old in good health. The DNA sequence is as follows: TGCGCCAGCAGCCAAGTCGCGTTTCTCTATAATTCACCCCTCCACTTT. It encodes CASSQVAFLYNSPLHF.